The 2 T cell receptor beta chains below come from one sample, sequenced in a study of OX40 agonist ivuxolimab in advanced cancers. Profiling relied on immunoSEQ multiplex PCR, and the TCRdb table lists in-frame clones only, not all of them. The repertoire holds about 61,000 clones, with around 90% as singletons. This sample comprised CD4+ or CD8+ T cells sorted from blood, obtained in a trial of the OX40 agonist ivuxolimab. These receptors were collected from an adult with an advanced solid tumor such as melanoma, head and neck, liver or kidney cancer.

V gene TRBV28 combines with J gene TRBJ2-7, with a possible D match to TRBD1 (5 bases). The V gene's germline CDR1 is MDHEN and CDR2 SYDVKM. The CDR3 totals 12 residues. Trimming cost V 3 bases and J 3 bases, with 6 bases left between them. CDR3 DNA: TGTGCCAGCAGTTTCAGGGTCTACGAGCAGTACTTC. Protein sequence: CASSFRVYEQYF.

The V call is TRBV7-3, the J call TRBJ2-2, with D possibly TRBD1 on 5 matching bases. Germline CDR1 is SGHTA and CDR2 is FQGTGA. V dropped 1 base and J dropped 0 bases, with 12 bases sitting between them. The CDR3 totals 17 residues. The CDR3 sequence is CASSLMAPGTNTGELFF. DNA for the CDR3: TGTGCCAGCAGCTTAATGGCCCCAGGGACGAACACCGGGGAGCTGTTTTTT.